A single T cell receptor beta chain is shown here with its context. Its antigen remains unidentified. No qualities accompany the bases; no much larger clone lies one base away. This specimen comes from a study of blood T cell repertoires in COVID-19 (dated by TCRdb to the early 2020s). Regarding the complete study: The collaborator samples originated in the United States, Italy and Spain and spanned the acute and convalescent phases of COVID-19. The material from the prospective study consisted of cDNA or gDNA derived from T cells, B-cell-depleted T cells, or PBMCs. Subjects who had been exposed to COVID-19, were actively infected with it, or had recovered from it provided the deeply sampled blood TCRbeta repertoires that made up the dataset. The repertoires were released in a freely available public database intended as a resource for research on the immune response to SARS-CoV-2. The samples were drawn from two sources: the first 160 participants of the ongoing ImmuneRACE study, and 950 to 1,500 subjects contributed by 6 global collaborators. Nearly every sample came with metadata listing a de-identified subject ID, COVID-19 status, age in years and sex. Where available, HLA class I and class II types were obtained from metadata supplied by the sample provider rather than from assay-based typing.

General findings and caveats noted by the study authors: The quantity of clinical and demographic metadata differed by source and by participant and was supplied without curation.

Samples from volunteer blood donors who had recovered from COVID-19 were contributed by a second Seattle source. The collaborating institutions used their own protocols to collect whole blood in K2EDTA tubes. For TCRbeta analysis, collaborator samples were shipped as frozen whole blood, as isolated PBMCs, or as DNA extracted from either sample type. Cut back by 3 bases and 7 bases, the V and J ends lie 13 bases apart. The CDR3 contains 15 residues, cysteine and phenylalanine counted. The DNA shown is the 45-base CDR3, in frame from base 1. From a lookup of the germline V gene, CDR1 and CDR2 are ENHRY and SYGVKD. The immunoSEQ Assay, a bias-controlled multiplex PCR, was used to amplify TCRbeta CDR3 regions from genomic DNA. The study's own analysis went as follows. Nucleated cell counts per sample were estimated from amplification of reference gene primers within the assay. Sequence reads were collapsed and filtered to measure the absolute abundance of every unique TCRbeta CDR3 rearrangement. Productive Simpson clonality was computed per sample as the square root of Simpson's diversity index over productive rearrangements. In TCRdb, the immuneACCESS table is reduced to in-frame sequences with V and J assigned. These tables do not hold every clone; where another copy was compared, an unresolved V gene accounts for under half, and the others remain unexplained. The V and J calls and clone size are taken from that table; D and trimming were inferred from the DNA. Present in this sample are a few hundred thousand clones, about 88% of which were seen just once. Clones ranked in the top ten supply approximately 4% of the sample.

The sequence joins TRBV10-3 to TRBJ1-6; a tentative D call is TRBD1 (6 bases match). This sequence originates from a man between 60 and 70 years old who had recovered from COVID-19. Material: peripheral blood. The DNA is as follows: TGTGCCATCAGTGATGCCACAGGGCAGAATTCACCCCTCCACTTT. Translated, this is CAISDATGQNSPLHF.